Listed here is a single T cell receptor (beta chain). Its antigen is unknown. Per germline, CDR1 LNHDA and CDR2 SQIVND (reference sequence). The V and J ends lost 4 bases and 4 bases respectively, with 7 bases between them. The CDR3 extends over 12 amino acids. The protocol was immunoSEQ multiplex PCR, while the TCRdb copy is restricted to in-frame clones and leaves out a portion. Here the sample spans 70,000 or so clones, around 86% being singletons. These data are taken from a study of T cell responses to AZD1222 COVID-19 vaccine. Study at large: It was second doses at about 4 or about 12 weeks that were pooled. Overall study results and limits: Spike-wide vaccine-associated CD4 TCRs dominated at 160-218 and 743-854. White British people made up most donors, females outnumbered males, and clonal diversity was possibly underestimated. Spike-specific TCR depth and breadth grew after two AZD1222 doses.

Specimen: peripheral blood, collected on day 0 of AZD1222 vaccination. V usage is TRBV19 and J usage is TRBJ1-2, with a tentative D call TRBD1 (5 bases). This sequence was found in an adult in good health. In DNA form, the CDR3 reads TGTGCCAGTAGTAGGGACCGCTATGGCTACACCTTC. It yields the protein CASSRDRYGYTF.